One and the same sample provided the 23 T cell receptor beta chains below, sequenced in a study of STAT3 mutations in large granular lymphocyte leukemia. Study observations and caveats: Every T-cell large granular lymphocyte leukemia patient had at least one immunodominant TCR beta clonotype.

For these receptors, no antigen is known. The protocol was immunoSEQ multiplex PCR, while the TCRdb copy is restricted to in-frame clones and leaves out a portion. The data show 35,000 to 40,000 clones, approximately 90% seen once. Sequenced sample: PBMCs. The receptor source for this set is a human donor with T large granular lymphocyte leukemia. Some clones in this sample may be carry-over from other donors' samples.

DNA of the CDR3: TGTGCCAGCAGTTACTCCCGACTGGGGACAGGCTACACCTTC. It translates to CASSYSRLGTGYTF. This chain links TRBV6-5 with TRBJ1-2; the D gene is possibly TRBD1 (6 bases). V lost 0 bases to trimming and J lost 8 bases, with 13 bases between them. The CDR3 runs 14 residues. Germline lookup yields CDR1 MNHEY and CDR2 SVGAGI.

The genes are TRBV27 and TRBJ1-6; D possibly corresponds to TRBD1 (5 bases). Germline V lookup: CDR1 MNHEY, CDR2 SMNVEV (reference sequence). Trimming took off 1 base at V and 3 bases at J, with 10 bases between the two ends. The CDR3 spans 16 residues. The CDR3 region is CASSLFGRVYNSPLHF. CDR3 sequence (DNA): TGTGCCAGCAGTTTATTCGGCAGGGTCTATAATTCACCCCTCCACTTT.

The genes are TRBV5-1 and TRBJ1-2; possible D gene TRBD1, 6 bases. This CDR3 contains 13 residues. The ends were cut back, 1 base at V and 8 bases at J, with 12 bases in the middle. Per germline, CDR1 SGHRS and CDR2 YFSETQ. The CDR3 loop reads CASSLSGAQGYTF. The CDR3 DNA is TGCGCCAGCAGCTTGTCGGGGGCGCAGGGCTACACCTTC.

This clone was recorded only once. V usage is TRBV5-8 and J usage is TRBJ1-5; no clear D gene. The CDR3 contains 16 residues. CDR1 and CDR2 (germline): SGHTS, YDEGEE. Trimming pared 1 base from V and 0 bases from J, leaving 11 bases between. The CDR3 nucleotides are TGTGCCAGCAGCTTGTTAGCGGACTATAGCAATCAGCCCCAGCATTTT. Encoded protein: CASSLLADYSNQPQHF.

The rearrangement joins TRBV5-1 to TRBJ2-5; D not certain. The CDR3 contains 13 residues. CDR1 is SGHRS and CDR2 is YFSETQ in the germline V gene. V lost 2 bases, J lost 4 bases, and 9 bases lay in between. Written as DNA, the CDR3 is TGCGCCAGCAGCTTAGGCAGGCGAGAGACCCAGTACTTC. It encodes CASSLGRRETQYF.

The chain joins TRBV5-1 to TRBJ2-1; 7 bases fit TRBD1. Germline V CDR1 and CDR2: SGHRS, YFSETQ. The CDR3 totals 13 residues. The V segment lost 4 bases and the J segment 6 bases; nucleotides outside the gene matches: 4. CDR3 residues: CASSPGQTNEQFF. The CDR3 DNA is TGCGCCAGCAGCCCGGGACAGACCAATGAGCAGTTCTTC.

CDR3 nucleotide sequence: TGTGCCAGCAGTTGGACAGGGTACAATCAGCCCCAGCATTTT. Its protein is CASSWTGYNQPQHF. The chain employs TRBV28 and TRBJ1-5; TRBD1 aligns across 8 bases. The CDR3 sequence is 14 residues long. V shed 4 bases, J shed 3 bases, and the junction held 2 bases outside the gene matches. Germline CDR1 is MDHEN and CDR2 is SYDVKM.

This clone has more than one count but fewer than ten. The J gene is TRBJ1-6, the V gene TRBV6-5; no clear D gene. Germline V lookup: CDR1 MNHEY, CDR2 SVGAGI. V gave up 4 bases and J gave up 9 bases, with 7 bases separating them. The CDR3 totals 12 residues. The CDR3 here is CASSSPGSPLHF. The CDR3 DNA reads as TGTGCCAGCAGTTCGCCCGGTTCACCCCTCCACTTT.

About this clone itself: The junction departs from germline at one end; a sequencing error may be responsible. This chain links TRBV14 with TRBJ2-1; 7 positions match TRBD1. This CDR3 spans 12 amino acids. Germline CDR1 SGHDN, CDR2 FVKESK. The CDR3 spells CASSLSGTRGIF. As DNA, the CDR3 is TGTGCCAGCAGCCTCTCCGGGACCAGGGGGATCTTC.

The CDR3 spells CASSATTSRFSSYEQYV. CDR3 sequence (DNA): TGTGCCAGCAGTGCGACAACATCCCGTTTTAGCTCCTACGAGCAGTACGTC. This chain connects TRBV7-8 to TRBJ2-7, with D uncertain. Germline loops: CDR1 SGHVS, CDR2 FQNEAQ. V was clipped by 6 bases and J by 0 bases, with 21 bases between them. The length of the CDR3 is 17 residues.

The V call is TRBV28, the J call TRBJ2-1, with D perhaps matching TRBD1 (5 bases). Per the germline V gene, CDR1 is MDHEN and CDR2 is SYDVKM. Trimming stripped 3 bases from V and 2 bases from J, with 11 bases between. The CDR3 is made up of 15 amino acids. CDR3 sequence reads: CASSLVGPAYNEQFF. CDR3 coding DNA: TGTGCCAGCAGTTTGGTGGGGCCGGCCTACAATGAGCAGTTCTTC.

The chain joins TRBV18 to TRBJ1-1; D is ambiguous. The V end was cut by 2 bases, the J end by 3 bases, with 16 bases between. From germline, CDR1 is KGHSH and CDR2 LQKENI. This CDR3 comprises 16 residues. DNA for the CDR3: TGTGCCAGCTCACCAGTCGGCAGCCGAAGTTACACTGAAGCTTTCTTT. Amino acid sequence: CASSPVGSRSYTEAFF.

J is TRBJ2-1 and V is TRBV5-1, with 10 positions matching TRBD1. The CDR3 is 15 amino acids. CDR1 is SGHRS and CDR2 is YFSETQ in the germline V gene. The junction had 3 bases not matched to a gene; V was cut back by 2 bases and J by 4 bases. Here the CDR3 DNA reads TGCGCCAGCAGCTTAGGGGACAGGGGATACAATGAGCAGTTCTTC. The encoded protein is CASSLGDRGYNEQFF.

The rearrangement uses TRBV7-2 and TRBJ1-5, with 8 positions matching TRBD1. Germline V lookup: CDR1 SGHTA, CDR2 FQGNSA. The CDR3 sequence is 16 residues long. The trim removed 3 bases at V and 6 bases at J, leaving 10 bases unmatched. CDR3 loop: CASSFSGGSGCQPQHF. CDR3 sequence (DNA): TGTGCCAGCAGCTTCTCAGGGGGCTCGGGTTGTCAGCCCCAGCATTTT.

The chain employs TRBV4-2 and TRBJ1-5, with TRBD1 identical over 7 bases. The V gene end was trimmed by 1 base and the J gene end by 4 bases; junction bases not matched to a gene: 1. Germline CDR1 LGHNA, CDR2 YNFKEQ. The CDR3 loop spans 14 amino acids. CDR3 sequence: CASSQGTGNQPQHF. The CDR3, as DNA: TGTGCCAGCAGCCAAGGGACAGGTAATCAGCCCCAGCATTTT.

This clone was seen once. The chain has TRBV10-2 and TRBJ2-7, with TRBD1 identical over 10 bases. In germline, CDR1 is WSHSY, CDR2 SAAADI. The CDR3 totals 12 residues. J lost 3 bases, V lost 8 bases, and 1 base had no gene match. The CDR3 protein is CASWDRGYEQYV. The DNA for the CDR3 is TGCGCCAGCTGGGACAGGGGCTACGAGCAGTACGTC.

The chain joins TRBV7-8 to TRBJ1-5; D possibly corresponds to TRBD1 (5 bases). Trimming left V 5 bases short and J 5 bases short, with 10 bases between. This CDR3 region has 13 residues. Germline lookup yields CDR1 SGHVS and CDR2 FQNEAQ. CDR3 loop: CASSLGGDQPQHF. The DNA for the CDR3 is TGTGCCAGCAGCCTGGGGGGGGATCAGCCCCAGCATTTT. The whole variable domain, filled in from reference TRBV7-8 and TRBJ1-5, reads GAGVSQSPRYKVAKRGQDVALRCDPISGHVSLFWYQQALGQGPEFLTYFQNEAQLDKSGLPSDRFFAERPEGSVSTLKIQRTQQEDSAVYLCASSLGGDQPQHFGDGTRLSIL.

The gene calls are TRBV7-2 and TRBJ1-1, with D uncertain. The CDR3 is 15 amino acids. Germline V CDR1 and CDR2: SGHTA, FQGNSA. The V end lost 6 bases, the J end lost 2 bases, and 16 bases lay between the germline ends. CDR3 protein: CASSKADGYNTEAFF. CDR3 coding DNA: TGTGCCAGCAGTAAAGCGGACGGCTACAACACTGAAGCTTTCTTT.

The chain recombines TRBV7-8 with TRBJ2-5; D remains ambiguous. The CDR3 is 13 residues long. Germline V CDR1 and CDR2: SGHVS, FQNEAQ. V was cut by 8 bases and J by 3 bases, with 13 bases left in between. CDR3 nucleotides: TGTGCCAGCGTCTCCCGGCGTGAAGAGACCCAGTACTTC. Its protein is CASVSRREETQYF.

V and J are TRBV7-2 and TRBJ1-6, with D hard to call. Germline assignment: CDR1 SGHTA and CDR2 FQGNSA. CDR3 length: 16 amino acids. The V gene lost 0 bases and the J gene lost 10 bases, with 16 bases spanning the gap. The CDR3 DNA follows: TGTGCCAGCAGCTTAGCCCCTGGACTTAGAAACTCACCCCTCCACTTT. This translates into CASSLAPGLRNSPLHF.

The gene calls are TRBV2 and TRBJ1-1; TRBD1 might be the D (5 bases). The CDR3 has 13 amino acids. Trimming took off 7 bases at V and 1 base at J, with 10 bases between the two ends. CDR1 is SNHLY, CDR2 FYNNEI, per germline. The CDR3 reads CASNRDGNTEAFF. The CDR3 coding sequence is TGTGCCAGCAACCGGGACGGGAACACTGAAGCTTTCTTT. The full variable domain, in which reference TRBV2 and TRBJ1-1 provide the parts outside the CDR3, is EPEVTQTPSHQVTQMGQEVILRCVPISNHLYFYWYRQILGQKVEFLVSFYNNEISEKSEIFDDQFSVERPDGSNFTLKIRSTKLEDSAMYFCASNRDGNTEAFFGQGTRLTVV.

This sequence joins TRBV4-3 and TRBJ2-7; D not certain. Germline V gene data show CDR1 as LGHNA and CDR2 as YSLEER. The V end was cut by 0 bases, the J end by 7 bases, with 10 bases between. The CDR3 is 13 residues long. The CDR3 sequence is CASSQEASWEQYF. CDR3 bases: TGCGCCAGCAGCCAAGAAGCATCCTGGGAGCAGTACTTC.

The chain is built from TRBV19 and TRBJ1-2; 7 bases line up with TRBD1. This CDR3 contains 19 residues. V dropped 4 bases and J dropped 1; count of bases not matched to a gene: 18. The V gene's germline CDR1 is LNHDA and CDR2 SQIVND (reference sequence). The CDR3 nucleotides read TGTGCCAGTAGTAGACGGGACAGCGGGTACGGACCAATTAACTATGGCTACACCTTC. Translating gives CASSRRDSGYGPINYGYTF.